This T cell receptor beta chain was observed in a study of shared clonotypes between healthy human individuals. Study conclusions and caveats: What limited the represented genetic and exposure-history diversity was the small number of donors.

The data were produced by immunoSEQ multiplex PCR, yet TCRdb's version contains in-frame clones alone and is incomplete. Among roughly 700,000 clones listed, about 74% were seen once. V gave up 0 bases and J gave up 0 bases, with 12 bases separating them. In germline, CDR1 is LNHNV, CDR2 YYDKDF (reference sequence). CDR3 length: 17 residues. In regard to this clone: What it recognizes is unknown. Distinct nucleotide sequences in the sample also encode this CDR3.

V usage is TRBV15 and J usage is TRBJ1-5; D is ambiguous. What was sequenced was memory CD4+ T cells sorted from blood. Indicated subset: CD45RA-negative fraction. The TCR was taken from a woman between 25 and 40 years old in good health. CDR3 loop: CATSRDFSLYSNQPQHF. CDR3 DNA sequence: TGTGCCACCAGCAGAGATTTTAGTCTTTATAGCAATCAGCCCCAGCATTTT.